The rows below give T cell receptor beta chains drawn from one sample of a study of shared clonotypes between healthy human individuals. Repertoires were generated with immunoSEQ multiplex PCR, while TCRdb's copy carries only in-frame clones and drops some. This table holds about 2.3 million clones, over 90% found once. Sequenced: naive CD4+ T cells from PBMCs. All receptors derive from a man in his late teens or twenties in good health. Some clones in this sample may be carry-over from other donors' samples. Both conserved end residues are part of each CDR3. A D gene is named only where the DNA matches it firmly. Size values are once, few and many counts, or a class for expanded clones, and some rows have none.

TRBV6-5	TRBJ1-2	.	14	TRBD1	CASSLPGQGNSYTF	TGTGCCAGCAGTCTACCGGGACAGGGGAATAGCTACACCTTC
TRBV25-1	TRBJ2-3	.	15	.	CASSEGGLSTDTQYF	TGTGCCAGCAGTGAAGGCGGACTTTCCACAGATACGCAGTATTTT
TRBV18	TRBJ2-2	.	13	.	CASSPINTGELFF	TGTGCCAGCTCACCAATTAACACCGGGGAGCTGTTTTTT
TRBV11-1	TRBJ2-2	.	16	TRBD2	CASSKFSGTYTGELFF	TGTGCCAGCAGCAAATTCAGCGGGACCTACACCGGGGAGCTGTTTTTT
TRBV27	TRBJ2-1	.	15	.	CASSPGQSSEDEQFF	TGTGCCAGCAGTCCAGGACAATCTAGCGAGGATGAGCAGTTCTTC
TRBV10-3	TRBJ2-7	.	11	.	CAISDRAKQYF	TGTGCCATCAGTGACAGGGCCAAGCAGTACTTC
TRBV5-6	TRBJ2-7	.	15	TRBD1	CASSQPGQGRYEQYF	TGTGCCAGCAGCCAGCCGGGACAGGGTCGCTACGAGCAGTACTTC
TRBV11-3	TRBJ1-4	.	15	.	CASSRGQSAGEKLFF	TGTGCCAGCAGCCGAGGACAGTCCGCGGGGGAAAAACTGTTTTTT
TRBV18	TRBJ1-4	.	16	.	CASSYGQIATNEKLFF	TGTGCCAGCTCATACGGACAGATTGCAACTAATGAAAAACTGTTTTTT
TRBV11-2	TRBJ2-7	once	15	TRBD2	CASSLTSGISYEQYF	TGTGCCAGCAGCTTAACTAGCGGGATCTCCTACGAGCAGTACTTC
TRBV2	TRBJ1-2	few	14	.	CASSERQGRHGYTF	TGTGCCAGCAGTGAACGGCAGGGGAGGCATGGCTACACCTTC
TRBV9	TRBJ2-1	.	16	.	CASSVLAAGSYNEQFF	TGTGCCAGCAGCGTACTAGCTGCGGGCTCCTACAATGAGCAGTTCTTC
TRBV6-1	TRBJ2-1	.	10	.	CASRAREKFF	TGTGCCAGCCGAGCCCGAGAGAAGTTCTTC
TRBV5-4	TRBJ1-2	.	15	.	CASSLDVGGSDGYTF	TGTGCCAGCAGCTTGGATGTCGGGGGTTCGGATGGCTACACCTTC
TRBV2	TRBJ2-5	.	12	.	CASRDYQETQYF	TGTGCCAGCCGGGACTACCAAGAGACCCAGTACTTC
TRBV7-2	TRBJ2-7	.	12	.	CASSLLGYEQYF	TGTGCCAGCAGCTTATTAGGTTACGAGCAGTACTTC
TRBV6-6	TRBJ1-3	.	14	TRBD1	CASSYGTAGNTIYF	TGTGCCAGCAGTTACGGGACAGCTGGAAACACCATATATTTT
TRBV9	TRBJ2-1	.	14	.	CASSVLRTSQEQFF	TGTGCCAGCAGCGTTTTACGAACTAGTCAAGAGCAGTTCTTC
TRBV5-1	TRBJ2-3	.	15	.	CASSFLTRSTDTQYF	TGCGCCAGCAGCTTCCTGACACGATCCACAGATACGCAGTATTTT
TRBV19	TRBJ1-3	.	15	TRBD1	CASSIQGAHGNTIYF	TGTGCCAGTAGTATACAGGGGGCCCATGGAAACACCATATATTTT
TRBV7-2	TRBJ1-2	.	15	.	CASSLDGGSAYGYTF	TGTGCCAGCAGCTTAGACGGGGGGAGTGCCTATGGCTACACCTTC
TRBV18	TRBJ2-3	.	15	.	CASSLVGPSTDTQYF	TGTGCCAGCTCACTGGTCGGACCTAGCACAGATACGCAGTATTTT
TRBV5-4	TRBJ2-1	.	14	.	CASSLELASNEQFF	TGTGCCAGCAGCTTGGAGCTAGCGAGCAATGAGCAGTTCTTC
TRBV6-5	TRBJ2-7	.	14	TRBD1	CASSYRDRGYEQYF	TGTGCCAGCAGTTACCGGGACAGGGGGTACGAGCAGTACTTC
TRBV7-2	TRBJ2-7	.	14	TRBD1	CASSKGQGAYEQYF	TGTGCCAGCAGTAAGGGGCAGGGGGCCTACGAGCAGTACTTC
TRBV19	TRBJ2-1	.	15	.	CASSPRGTEYNEQFF	TGTGCCAGTAGCCCGCGAGGGACCGAATACAATGAGCAGTTCTTC
TRBV6-7	TRBJ1-5	few	16	.	CASSYRPGSSNQPQHF	TGTGCCAGCAGTTACCGACCTGGGTCTAGCAATCAGCCCCAGCATTTT
TRBV10-3	TRBJ1-2	.	14	TRBD1	CAISPGTDNYGYTF	TGTGCCATCAGTCCCGGGACAGACAACTATGGCTACACCTTC
TRBV7-9	TRBJ2-2	.	16	.	CASSLEWQANTGELFF	TGTGCCAGCAGCTTAGAGTGGCAGGCTAACACCGGGGAGCTGTTTTTT
TRBV4-3	TRBJ2-7	.	15	.	CASSQDSYGQFEQYF	TGCGCCAGCAGCCAAGATTCTTATGGGCAGTTCGAGCAGTACTTC
TRBV7-9	TRBJ2-1	.	17	TRBD1	CASSPRRGTGGYNEQFF	TGTGCCAGCAGCCCACGGAGGGGGACAGGAGGCTACAATGAGCAGTTCTTC
TRBV4-1	TRBJ2-1	.	16	.	CASSQVSTSSHNEQFF	TGCGCCAGCAGCCAAGTTTCAACTAGCTCCCACAATGAGCAGTTCTTC
TRBV7-9	TRBJ2-3	.	14	TRBD2	CATGGAGSTDTQYF	TGTGCCACTGGGGGAGCGGGGAGCACAGATACGCAGTATTTT
TRBV6-5	TRBJ1-1	.	14	.	CASSYLRGRTEAFF	TGTGCCAGCAGTTACCTACGGGGCCGGACTGAAGCTTTCTTT
TRBV18	TRBJ2-7	.	16	.	CASSPPSGRISYEQYF	TGTGCCAGCTCACCACCGTCTGGGAGAATCTCCTACGAGCAGTACTTC